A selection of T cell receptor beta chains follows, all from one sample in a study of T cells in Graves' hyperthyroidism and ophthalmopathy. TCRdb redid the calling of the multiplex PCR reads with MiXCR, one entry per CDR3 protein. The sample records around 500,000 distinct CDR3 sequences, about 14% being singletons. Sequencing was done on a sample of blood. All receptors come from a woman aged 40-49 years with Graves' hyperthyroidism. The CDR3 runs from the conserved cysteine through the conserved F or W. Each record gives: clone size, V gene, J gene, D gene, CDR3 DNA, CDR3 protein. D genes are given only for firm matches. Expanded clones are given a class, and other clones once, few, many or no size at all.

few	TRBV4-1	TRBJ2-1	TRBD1	TGCGCCAGCAGCCTTGGACAGGGGTCCCCCCCCGACAATGAGCAATTCTTC	CASSLGQGSPPDNEQFF
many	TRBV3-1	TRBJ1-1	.	TGTGCCAGCAGCTCACGGGGTGGGACTGAAGCTTTCTTT	CASSSRGGTEAFF
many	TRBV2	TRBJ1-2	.	TGTGCCAGCAGTGAATCATCCTATGGCTACACCTTC	CASSESSYGYTF
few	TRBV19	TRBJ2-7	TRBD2	TGTGCCAGTAGTACGGGACTAGCGGGAGCTTCCCACGAGCAGTACTTC	CASSTGLAGASHEQYF
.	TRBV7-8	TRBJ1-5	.	TGTGCCAGCAGCTGGGGTCACCGGCAGCCCCAGCATTTT	CASSWGHRQPQHF
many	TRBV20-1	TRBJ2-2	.	TGCAGTGCTAGTAGGAGCCCGCAGGCCGCCGGGGAGCTGTTTTTT	CSASRSPQAAGELFF
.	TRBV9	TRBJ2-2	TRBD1	TGTGCCAGCAGCGTAGCCGGGACAGGGGGTGGTTCCGGGGAGCTGTTTTTT	CASSVAGTGGGSGELFF
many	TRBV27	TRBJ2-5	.	TGTGCCAGCAGTCCGAATTACCAAGAGACCCAGTACTTC	CASSPNYQETQYF
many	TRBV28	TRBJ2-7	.	TGTGCCAGCAGTCCGACGGGGGCTTCCCCCTACGAGCAGTACTTC	CASSPTGASPYEQYF
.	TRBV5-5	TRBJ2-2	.	TGTGCCAGCCGCCTTTTTGGTAGCACCGGGGAGCTGTTTTTT	CASRLFGSTGELFF
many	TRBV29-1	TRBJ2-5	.	TGCAGCGTTGGACAGGGACTATTGAAGACCCAGTACTTC	CSVGQGLLKTQYF
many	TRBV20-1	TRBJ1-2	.	TGCAGTGCTAGCGGCCCCTACGGCTACACCTTC	CSASGPYGYTF
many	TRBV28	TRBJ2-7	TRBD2	TGTGCCAGCAGGCATATGTGGGCAGTCGGGACTAGCGGGAATATTTACGAGCAGTACTTC	CASRHMWAVGTSGNIYEQYF
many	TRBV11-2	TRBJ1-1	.	TGTGCCAGCAGCCTTCTGACTCGGAGAACTGAAGCTTTCTTT	CASSLLTRRTEAFF
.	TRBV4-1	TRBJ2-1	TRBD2	TGCGCCAGCAGCCAAGATATCAGCGGGGGTTCCTACAATGAGCAGTTCTTC	CASSQDISGGSYNEQFF